This T cell receptor beta chain was recovered during a study of HIV-infected patients and healthy controls. TCRdb passed the 5' RACE reads through MiXCR, listing each CDR3 protein once. The sample lists around 67,000 distinct CDR3 sequences; roughly a sixth were seen once. The CDR3 is 14 residues long. Looked up from germline, CDR1 is LGHDT and CDR2 is YNNKEL (reference sequence). V was pared by 5 bases and J by 10 bases, with 20 bases between. The chain joins TRBV3-1 to TRBJ2-5, with D unresolved. The source is a human donor in good health. The source material was CD4+ T cells from blood. The CDR3 bases are TGTGCCAGCAGCGCCGAATGGGTCGGGCAGGTCCAGTACTTC. It encodes CASSAEWVGQVQYF.